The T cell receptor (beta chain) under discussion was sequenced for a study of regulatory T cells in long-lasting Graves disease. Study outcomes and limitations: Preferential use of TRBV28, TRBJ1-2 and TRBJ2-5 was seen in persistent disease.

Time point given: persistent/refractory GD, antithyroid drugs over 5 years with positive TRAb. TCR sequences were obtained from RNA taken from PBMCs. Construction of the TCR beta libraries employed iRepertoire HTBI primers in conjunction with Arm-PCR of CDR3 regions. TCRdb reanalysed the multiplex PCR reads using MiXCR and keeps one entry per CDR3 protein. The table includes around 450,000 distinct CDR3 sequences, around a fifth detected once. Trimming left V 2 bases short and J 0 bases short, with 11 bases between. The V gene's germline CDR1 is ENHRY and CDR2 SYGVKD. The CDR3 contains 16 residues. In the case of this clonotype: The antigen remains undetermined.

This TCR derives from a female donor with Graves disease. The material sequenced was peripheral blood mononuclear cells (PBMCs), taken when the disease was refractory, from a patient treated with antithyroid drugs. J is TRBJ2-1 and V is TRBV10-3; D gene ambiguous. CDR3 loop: CAISEPETGSYNEQFF. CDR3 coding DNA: TGTGCCATCAGTGAGCCCGAGACGGGCTCCTACAATGAGCAGTTCTTC.